These 8 T cell receptor beta chains share one sample of origin, sequenced in a study of CD8 T cells in ankylosing spondylitis. The antigens these receptors bind are not known. TCRdb passed the 5' RACE reads through MiXCR, listing each CDR3 protein once. Of under 950,000 distinct CDR3 sequences listed, 15% to 20% are singletons. Study-wide results and limits: What appeared characteristic of ankylosing spondylitis blood was a TCR beta motif of 7 or 8 highly homologous variants.

The sample comprised blood, either unsorted or a sorted T cell fraction (not recorded which). The receptors shown here come from a male donor with ankylosing spondylitis.

V is TRBV12-3 or TRBV12-4 and J is TRBJ2-7, with TRBD1 identical over 10 bases. V lost 0 bases, J lost 6 bases, and 5 bases stayed unmatched. This CDR3 comprises 15 residues. CDR3 in DNA: TGTGCCAGCAGTTTAGCTCGACAGGGGGCGGCCGAGCAGTACTTC. It codes for CASSLARQGAAEQYF.

This CDR3 is CASSQNPGQANTGELFF. CDR3 coding DNA: TGCGCCAGCAGCCAAAACCCGGGGCAGGCGAACACCGGGGAGCTGTTTTTT. The V gene is TRBV4-1, the J gene TRBJ2-2; possibly TRBD1 or TRBD2 for D (5 bases each). This CDR3 has 17 residues. V gave up 2 bases and J gave up 0 bases, with 13 bases separating them. Germline CDR1 is MGHRA and CDR2 is YSYEKL.

The chain combines TRBV7-6 with TRBJ2-3, with D tentatively TRBD1 (5 bases). This CDR3 comprises 15 residues. From germline, CDR1 is SGHVS and CDR2 FNYEAQ. V was shortened by 5 bases and J by 0 bases, with 12 bases between the two germline ends. The CDR3 DNA reads as TGTGCCAGCAGCACCTGGACAAGCAGCACAGATACGCAGTATTTT. It translates to CASSTWTSSTDTQYF. Full variable domain (remainder filled in from reference TRBV7-6 and TRBJ2-3): GAGVSQSPRYKVTKRGQDVALRCDPISGHVSLYWYRQALGQGPEFLTYFNYEAQQDKSGLPNDRFSAERPEGSISTLTIQRTEQRDSAMYRCASSTWTSSTDTQYFGPGTRLTVL.

The genes are TRBV3-1 and TRBJ2-2, with 14 positions matching TRBD2. This CDR3 has 17 residues. Germline V lookup: CDR1 LGHDT, CDR2 YNNKEL (reference sequence). J gave up 4 bases and V 6 bases, and 7 bases lay outside the gene matches. This chain's CDR3 is CASRGGLAGERTGELFF. The DNA for the CDR3 is TGTGCCAGCAGGGGGGGACTAGCGGGAGAACGCACCGGGGAGCTGTTTTTT.

This clonotype showed up just a few times. The chain carries TRBV20-1 and TRBJ2-3; 8 bases match TRBD2. CDR1 is DFQATT and CDR2 is SNEGSKA in the germline V gene (reference sequence). V shed 5 bases and J 3 bases; nucleotides not matched to a gene: 10. The CDR3 loop spans 15 amino acids. Written as DNA, the CDR3 is TGCAGTGCTCCGGGGGGGGAACTCGGTACAGATACGCAGTATTTT. Encoded protein: CSAPGGELGTDTQYF.

This clonotype has only a few counts. V usage is TRBV4-1 and J usage is TRBJ2-7, with 10 bases aligning to TRBD2. Per the germline V gene, CDR1 is MGHRA and CDR2 is YSYEKL. The V gene end was trimmed by 2 bases and the J gene end by 8 bases; junction bases not matched to a gene: 6. This CDR3 spans 14 amino acids. The CDR3 nucleotides read TGCGCCAGCAGCCAACTAGCGGGGGCTACTAAGCAGTACTTC. It yields the protein CASSQLAGATKQYF.

This chain uses TRBV6-1 with TRBJ2-7, with 7 bases identical to TRBD2. Trimming took 7 bases from V and 3 from J; bases not matched to a gene: 9. The CDR3 loop spans 14 amino acids. Germline CDR1 reads MNHNS; CDR2 reads SASEGT. DNA for the CDR3: TGTGCCAGCACCCCGGGACTAATTAACTACGAGCAGTACTTC. It translates to CASTPGLINYEQYF.

The gene calls are TRBV20-1 and TRBJ1-1, with 7 bases matching TRBD1. Germline loops: CDR1 DFQATT, CDR2 SNEGSKA (reference sequence). V lost 6 bases, J lost 1 base, and 5 bases stayed unmatched. CDR3 length: 13 amino acids. The CDR3 here is CSARGSANTEAFF. DNA of the CDR3: TGCAGTGCCAGGGGGTCGGCGAACACTGAAGCTTTCTTT.